This note documents a single TCR beta chain sequence. As yet, its antigen is unknown. This entry belongs to a study of T cells expressing NK-cell markers. Study-wide results and caveats: In about 6 donors, dominant NKG2C+ clonotypes were about 1.0-7.0% of CD8+ T cells.

For TCR beta, cDNA was produced by 5'RACE template switching with UMIs. TCRdb re-called the 5' RACE reads; one entry per CDR3 protein, DNA not given. The repertoire table contains fewer than 400,000 distinct CDR3 sequences. This CDR3 has 14 amino acids. CDR1 and CDR2 (germline): SEHNR, FQNEAQ (reference sequence). This clonotype originated in a woman aged 45 to 65 in good health. The V gene is TRBV7-9, the J gene TRBJ2-2; TCRdb's D call, TRBD2, is unchecked because there is no DNA. Sequencing was performed on blood T cells: a sorted CD56 or NKG2C T cell subset, CD4+ or CD8+ T cells, or bulk PBMC T cells (not recorded which). The CDR3 loop reads CASTGLAGYGELFF.